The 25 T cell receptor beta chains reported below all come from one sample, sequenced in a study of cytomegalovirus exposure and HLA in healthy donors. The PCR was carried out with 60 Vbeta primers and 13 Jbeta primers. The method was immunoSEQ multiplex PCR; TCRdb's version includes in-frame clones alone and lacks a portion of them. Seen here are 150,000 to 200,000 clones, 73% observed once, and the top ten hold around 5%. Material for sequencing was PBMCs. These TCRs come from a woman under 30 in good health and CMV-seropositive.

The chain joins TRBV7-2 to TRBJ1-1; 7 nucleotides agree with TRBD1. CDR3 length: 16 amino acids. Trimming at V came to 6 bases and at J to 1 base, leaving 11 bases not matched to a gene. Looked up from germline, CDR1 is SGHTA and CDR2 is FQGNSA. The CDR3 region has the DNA TGTGCCAGCAGTCCCAGGATGGACAGGAAGAACACTGAAGCTTTCTTT. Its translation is CASSPRMDRKNTEAFF.

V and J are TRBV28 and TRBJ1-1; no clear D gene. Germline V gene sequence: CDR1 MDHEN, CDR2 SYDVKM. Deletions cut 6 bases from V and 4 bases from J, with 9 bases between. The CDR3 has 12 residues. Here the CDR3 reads CASSSLTTEAFF. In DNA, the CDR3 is TGTGCCAGCAGCTCACTTACCACTGAAGCTTTCTTT.

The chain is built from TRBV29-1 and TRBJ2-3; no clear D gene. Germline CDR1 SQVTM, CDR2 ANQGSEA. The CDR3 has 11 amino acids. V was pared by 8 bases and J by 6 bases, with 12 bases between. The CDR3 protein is CSLRGLDTQYF. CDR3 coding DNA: TGCAGCCTGCGAGGTTTGGATACGCAGTATTTT.

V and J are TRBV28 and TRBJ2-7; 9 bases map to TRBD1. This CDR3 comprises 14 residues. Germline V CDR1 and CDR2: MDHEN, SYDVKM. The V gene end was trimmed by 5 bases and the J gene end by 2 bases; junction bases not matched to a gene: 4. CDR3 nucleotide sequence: TGTGCCAGCAGTCCATACAGGGGGCCCTACGAGCAGTACTTC. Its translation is CASSPYRGPYEQYF.

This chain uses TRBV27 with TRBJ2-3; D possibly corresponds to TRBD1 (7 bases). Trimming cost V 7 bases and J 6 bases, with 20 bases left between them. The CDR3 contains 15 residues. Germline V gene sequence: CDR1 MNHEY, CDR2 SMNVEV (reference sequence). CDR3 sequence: CASTLRGQGGDTQYF. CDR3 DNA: TGTGCCAGCACTCTCCGGGGGCAGGGGGGCGATACGCAGTATTTT.

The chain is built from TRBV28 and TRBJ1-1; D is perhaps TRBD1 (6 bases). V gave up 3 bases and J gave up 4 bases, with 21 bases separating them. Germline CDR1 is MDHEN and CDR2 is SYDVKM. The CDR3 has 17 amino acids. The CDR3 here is CASSFPTLVWGLTEAFF. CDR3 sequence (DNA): TGTGCCAGCAGTTTCCCCACTTTGGTTTGGGGGCTCACTGAAGCTTTCTTT.

The CDR3 nucleotides are TGCGCCAGCAGCCATCAACAGGGGGGATCGAGGGACACCGGGGAGCTGTTTTTT. This codes for CASSHQQGGSRDTGELFF. The genes are TRBV4-1 and TRBJ2-2, with 8 positions matching TRBD1. The CDR3 runs to 18 residues. With 3 bases clipped from V and 3 bases from J, the junction kept 12 bases outside the gene matches. Germline CDR1 reads MGHRA; CDR2 reads YSYEKL.

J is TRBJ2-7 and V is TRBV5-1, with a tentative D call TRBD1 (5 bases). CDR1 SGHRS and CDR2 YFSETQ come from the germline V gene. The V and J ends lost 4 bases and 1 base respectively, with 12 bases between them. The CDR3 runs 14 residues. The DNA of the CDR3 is TGCGCCAGCAGCGGTACAGGATTATCCTACGAGCAGTACTTC. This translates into CASSGTGLSYEQYF.

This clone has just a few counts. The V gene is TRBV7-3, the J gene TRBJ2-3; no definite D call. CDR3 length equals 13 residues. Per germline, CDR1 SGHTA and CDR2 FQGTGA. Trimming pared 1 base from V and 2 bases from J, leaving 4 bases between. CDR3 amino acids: CASSLIFTDTQYF. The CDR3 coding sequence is TGTGCCAGCAGCTTAATATTCACAGATACGCAGTATTTT.

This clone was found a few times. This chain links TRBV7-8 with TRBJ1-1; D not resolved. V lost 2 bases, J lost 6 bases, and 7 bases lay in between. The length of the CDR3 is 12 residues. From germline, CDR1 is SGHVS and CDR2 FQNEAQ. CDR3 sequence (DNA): TGTGCCAGCAGCTTAAGTGGAGCTGAAGCTTTCTTT. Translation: CASSLSGAEAFF.

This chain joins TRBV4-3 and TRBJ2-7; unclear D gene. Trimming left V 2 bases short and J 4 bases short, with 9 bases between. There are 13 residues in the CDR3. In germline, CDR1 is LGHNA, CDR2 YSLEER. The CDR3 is CASSQSAVYEQYF. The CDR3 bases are TGCGCCAGCAGCCAAAGTGCGGTGTACGAGCAGTACTTC.

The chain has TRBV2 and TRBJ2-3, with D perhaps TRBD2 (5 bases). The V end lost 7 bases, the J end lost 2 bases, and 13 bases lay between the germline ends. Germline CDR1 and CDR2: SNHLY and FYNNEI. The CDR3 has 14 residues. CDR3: CASKRAVATDTQYF. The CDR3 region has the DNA TGTGCCAGCAAGAGGGCCGTGGCCACAGATACGCAGTATTTT.

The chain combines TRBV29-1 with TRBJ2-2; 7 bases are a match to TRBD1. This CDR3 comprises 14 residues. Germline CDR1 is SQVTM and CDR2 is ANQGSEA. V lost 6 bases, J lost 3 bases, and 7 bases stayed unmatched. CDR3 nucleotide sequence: TGCAGCGTCGCACAGGGGACCGACACCGGGGAGCTGTTTTTT. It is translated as CSVAQGTDTGELFF.

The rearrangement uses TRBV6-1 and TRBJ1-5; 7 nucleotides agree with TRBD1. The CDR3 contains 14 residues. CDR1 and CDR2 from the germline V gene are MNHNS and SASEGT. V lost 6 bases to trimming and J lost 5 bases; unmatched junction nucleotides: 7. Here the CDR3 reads CASRDRVGDQPQHF. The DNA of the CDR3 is TGTGCCAGCAGAGACAGGGTGGGAGATCAGCCCCAGCATTTT.

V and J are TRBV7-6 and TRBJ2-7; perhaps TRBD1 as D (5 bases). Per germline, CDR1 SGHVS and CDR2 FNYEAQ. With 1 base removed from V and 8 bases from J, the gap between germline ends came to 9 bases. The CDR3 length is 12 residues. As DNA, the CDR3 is TGTGCCAGCAGCTTAGGGGGCCCACAGCAGTACTTC. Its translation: CASSLGGPQQYF. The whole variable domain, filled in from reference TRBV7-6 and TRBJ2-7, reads GAGVSQSPRYKVTKRGQDVALRCDPISGHVSLYWYRQALGQGPEFLTYFNYEAQQDKSGLPNDRFSAERPEGSISTLTIQRTEQRDSAMYRCASSLGGPQQYFGPGTRLTVT.

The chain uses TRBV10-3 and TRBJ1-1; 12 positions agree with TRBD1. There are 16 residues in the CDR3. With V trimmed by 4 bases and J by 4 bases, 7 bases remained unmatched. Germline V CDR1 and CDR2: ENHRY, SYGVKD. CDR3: CAISGGQGAGSTEAFF. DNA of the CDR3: TGTGCCATCAGTGGGGGACAGGGGGCGGGGAGCACTGAAGCTTTCTTT.

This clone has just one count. The CDR3 sequence is CASSLVESGGYTF. The CDR3 bases are TGCGCCAGCAGCTTGGTTGAGTCAGGGGGCTACACCTTC. The chain uses TRBV5-1 and TRBJ1-2; possible D gene TRBD1, 5 bases. Trimming pared 0 bases from V and 8 bases from J, leaving 11 bases between. The CDR3 spans 13 residues. Per germline, CDR1 SGHRS and CDR2 YFSETQ.

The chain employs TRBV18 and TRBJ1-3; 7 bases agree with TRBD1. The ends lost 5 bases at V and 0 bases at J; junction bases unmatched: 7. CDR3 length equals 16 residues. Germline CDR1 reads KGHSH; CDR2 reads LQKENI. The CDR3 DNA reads TGTGCCAGCTCAGATACAGGGGTTGGCTCTGGAAACACCATATATTTT. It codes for CASSDTGVGSGNTIYF. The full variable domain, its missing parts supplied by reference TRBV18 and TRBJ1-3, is NAGVMQNPRHLVRRRGQEARLRCSPMKGHSHVYWYRQLPEEGLKFMVYLQKENIIDESGMPKERFSAEFPKEGPSILRIQQVVRGDSAAYFCASSDTGVGSGNTIYFGEGSWLTVV.

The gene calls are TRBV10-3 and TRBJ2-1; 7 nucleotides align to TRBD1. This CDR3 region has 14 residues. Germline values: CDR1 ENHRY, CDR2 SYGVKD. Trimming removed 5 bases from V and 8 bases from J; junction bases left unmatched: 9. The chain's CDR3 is CAISKGQSRDEQFF. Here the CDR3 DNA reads TGTGCCATCAGTAAGGGACAGTCAAGGGATGAGCAGTTCTTC.

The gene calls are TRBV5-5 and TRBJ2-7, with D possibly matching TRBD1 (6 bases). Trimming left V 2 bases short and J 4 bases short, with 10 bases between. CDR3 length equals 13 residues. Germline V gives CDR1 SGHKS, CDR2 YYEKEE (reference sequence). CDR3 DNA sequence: TGTGCCAGCAGCTTCCCAGGGGAATACGAGCAGTACTTC. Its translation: CASSFPGEYEQYF. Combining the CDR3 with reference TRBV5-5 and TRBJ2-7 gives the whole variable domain DAGVTQSPTHLIKTRGQQVTLRCSPISGHKSVSWYQQVLGQGPQFIFQYYEKEERGRGNFPDRFSARQFPNYSSELNVNALLLGDSALYLCASSFPGEYEQYFGPGTRLTVT.

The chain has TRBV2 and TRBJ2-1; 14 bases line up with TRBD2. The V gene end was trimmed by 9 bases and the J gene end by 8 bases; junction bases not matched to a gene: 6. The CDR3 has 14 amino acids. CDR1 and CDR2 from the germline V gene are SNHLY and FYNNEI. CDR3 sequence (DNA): TGTGCCAGTCTGACTAGCGGGGGGGCAGATGAGCAGTTCTTC. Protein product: CASLTSGGADEQFF.

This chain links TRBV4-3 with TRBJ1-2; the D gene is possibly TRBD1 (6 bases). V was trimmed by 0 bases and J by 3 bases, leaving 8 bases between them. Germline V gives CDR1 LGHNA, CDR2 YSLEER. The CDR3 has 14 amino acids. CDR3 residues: CASSQDYRDYGYTF. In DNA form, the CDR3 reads TGCGCCAGCAGCCAAGATTACAGGGACTATGGCTACACCTTC.

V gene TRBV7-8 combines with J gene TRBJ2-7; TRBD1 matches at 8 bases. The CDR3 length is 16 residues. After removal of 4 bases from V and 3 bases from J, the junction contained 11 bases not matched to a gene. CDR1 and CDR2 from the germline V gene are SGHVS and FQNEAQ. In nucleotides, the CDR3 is TGTGCCAGCAGCTCCTTAACGCCAGGGGGCATCTACGAGCAGTACTTC. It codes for CASSSLTPGGIYEQYF.

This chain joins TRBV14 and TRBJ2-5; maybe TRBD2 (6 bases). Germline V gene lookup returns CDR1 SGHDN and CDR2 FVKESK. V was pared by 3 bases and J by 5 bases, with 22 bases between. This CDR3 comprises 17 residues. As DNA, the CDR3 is TGTGCCAGCAGCCAGATTGGGAGCGGAGGGGCTCGGGAGACCCAGTACTTC. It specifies CASSQIGSGGARETQYF.

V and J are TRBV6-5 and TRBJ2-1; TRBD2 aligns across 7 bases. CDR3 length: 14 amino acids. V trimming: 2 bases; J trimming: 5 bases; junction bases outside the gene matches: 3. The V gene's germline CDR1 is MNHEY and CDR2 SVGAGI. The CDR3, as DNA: TGTGCCAGCAGTTACAAGGGACTACACAATGAGCAGTTCTTC. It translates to CASSYKGLHNEQFF.